Reported below is one T cell receptor (beta chain). Trimming removed 4 bases at V and 7 bases at J, with 3 bases between. Germline CDR1 and CDR2: SGHDT and YYEEEE. The CDR3 loop spans 11 amino acids. It was with 60 Vbeta and 13 Jbeta primers that the PCR ran. Measured with immunoSEQ multiplex PCR; TCRdb has only the in-frame clones, and not every one. The table includes 150,000 to 200,000 clones, around four fifths detected once. The source of the sample is a study of cytomegalovirus exposure and HLA in healthy donors. The clonotype comes from a female donor in good health and CMV-seronegative. The sample comprised PBMCs. The rearrangement uses TRBV5-6 and TRBJ1-6; D is unresolved. CDR3 DNA: TGTGCCAGCAGCCGGAATTCACCCCTCCACTTT. The encoded protein is CASSRNSPLHF.